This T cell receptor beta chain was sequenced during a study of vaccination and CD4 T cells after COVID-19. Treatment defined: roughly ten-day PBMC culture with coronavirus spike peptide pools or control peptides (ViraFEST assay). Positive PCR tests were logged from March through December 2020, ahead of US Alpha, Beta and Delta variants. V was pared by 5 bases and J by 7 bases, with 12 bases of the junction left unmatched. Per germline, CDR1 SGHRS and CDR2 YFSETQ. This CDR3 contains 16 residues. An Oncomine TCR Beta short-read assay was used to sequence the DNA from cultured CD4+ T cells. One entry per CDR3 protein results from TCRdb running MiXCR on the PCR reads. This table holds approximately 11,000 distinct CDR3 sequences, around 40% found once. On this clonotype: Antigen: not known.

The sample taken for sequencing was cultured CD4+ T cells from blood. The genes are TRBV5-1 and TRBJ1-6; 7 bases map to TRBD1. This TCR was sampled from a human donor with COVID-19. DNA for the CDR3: TGCGCCAGCAGTCCGGGGGGGACAGTACAAAATTCACCCCTCCACTTT. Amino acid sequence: CASSPGGTVQNSPLHF. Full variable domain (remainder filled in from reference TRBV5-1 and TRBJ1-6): KAGVTQTPRYLIKTRGQQVTLSCSPISGHRSVSWYQQTPGQGLQFLFEYFSETQRNKGNFPGRFSGRQFSNSRSEMNVSTLELGDSALYLCASSPGGTVQNSPLHFGNGTRLTVT.